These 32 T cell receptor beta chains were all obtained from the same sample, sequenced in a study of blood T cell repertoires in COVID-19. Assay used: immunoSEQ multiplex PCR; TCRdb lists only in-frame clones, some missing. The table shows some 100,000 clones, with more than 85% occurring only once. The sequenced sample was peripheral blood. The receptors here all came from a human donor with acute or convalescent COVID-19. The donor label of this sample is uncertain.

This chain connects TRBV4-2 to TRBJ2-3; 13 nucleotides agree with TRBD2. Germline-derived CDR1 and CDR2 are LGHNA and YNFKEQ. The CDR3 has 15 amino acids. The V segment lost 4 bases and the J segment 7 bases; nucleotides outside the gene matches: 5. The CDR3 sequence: CASSPGLAGSHTQYF. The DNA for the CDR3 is TGTGCCAGCAGCCCGGGACTAGCGGGATCGCATACGCAGTATTTT.

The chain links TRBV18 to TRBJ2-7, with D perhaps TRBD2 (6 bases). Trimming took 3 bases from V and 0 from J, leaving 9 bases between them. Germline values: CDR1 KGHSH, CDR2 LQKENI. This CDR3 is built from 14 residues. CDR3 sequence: CASSPTGLSYEQYF. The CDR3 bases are TGTGCCAGCTCACCCACGGGACTCTCCTACGAGCAGTACTTC.

This chain's CDR3 is CASRSGQDEKLFF. The CDR3 DNA is TGTGCCAGCAGATCCGGACAAGATGAAAAACTGTTTTTT. The J gene is TRBJ1-4, the V gene TRBV28; possible D gene TRBD1, 5 bases. V was trimmed by 6 bases and J by 6 bases, leaving 11 bases between them. This CDR3 is 13 amino acids long. The germline V gene has CDR1 MDHEN and CDR2 SYDVKM. Complete variable domain (other parts from reference TRBV28 and TRBJ1-4): DVKVTQSSRYLVKRTGEKVFLECVQDMDHENMFWYRQDPGLGLRLIYFSYDVKMKEKGDIPEGYSVSREKKERFSLILESASTNQTSMYLCASRSGQDEKLFFGSGTQLSVL.

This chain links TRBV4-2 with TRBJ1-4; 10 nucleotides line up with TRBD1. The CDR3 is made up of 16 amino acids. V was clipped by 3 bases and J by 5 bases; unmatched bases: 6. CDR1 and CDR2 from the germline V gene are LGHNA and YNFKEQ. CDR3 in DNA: TGTGCCAGCAGCCAGGCTGCGGGACAGGGGAATGAAAAACTGTTTTTT. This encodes CASSQAAGQGNEKLFF.

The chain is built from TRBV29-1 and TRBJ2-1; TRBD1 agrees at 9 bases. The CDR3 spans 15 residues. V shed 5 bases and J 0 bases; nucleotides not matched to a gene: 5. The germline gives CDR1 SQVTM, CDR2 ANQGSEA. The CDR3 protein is CSVSGQGSSYNEQFF. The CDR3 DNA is TGCAGCGTTTCGGGACAGGGTAGCTCCTACAATGAGCAGTTCTTC.

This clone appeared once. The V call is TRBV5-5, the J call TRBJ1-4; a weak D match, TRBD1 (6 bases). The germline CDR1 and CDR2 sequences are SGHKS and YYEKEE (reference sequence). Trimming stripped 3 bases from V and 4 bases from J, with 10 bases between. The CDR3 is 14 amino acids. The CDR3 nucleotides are TGTGCCAGCAGCTCGGACAGCTATAATGAAAAACTGTTTTTT. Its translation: CASSSDSYNEKLFF.

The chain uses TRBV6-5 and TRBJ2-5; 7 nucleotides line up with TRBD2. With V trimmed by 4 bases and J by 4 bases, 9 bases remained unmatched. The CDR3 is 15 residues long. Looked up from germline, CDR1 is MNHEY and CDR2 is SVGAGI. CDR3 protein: CASSSHLPGGETQYF. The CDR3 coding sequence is TGTGCCAGCAGTTCCCATTTACCGGGGGGAGAGACCCAGTACTTC.

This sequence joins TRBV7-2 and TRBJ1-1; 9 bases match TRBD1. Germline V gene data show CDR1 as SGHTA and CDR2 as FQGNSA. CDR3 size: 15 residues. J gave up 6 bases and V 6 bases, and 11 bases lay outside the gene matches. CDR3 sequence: CASRKGDRVSAEAFF. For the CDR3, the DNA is TGTGCCAGCAGAAAGGGGGACAGGGTGTCGGCTGAAGCTTTCTTT.

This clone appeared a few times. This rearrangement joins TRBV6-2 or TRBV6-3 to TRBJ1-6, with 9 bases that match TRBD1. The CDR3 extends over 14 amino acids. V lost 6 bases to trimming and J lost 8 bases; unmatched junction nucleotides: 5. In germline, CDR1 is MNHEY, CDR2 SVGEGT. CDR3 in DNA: TGTGCCAGCAGCTCTAGGACAGGGGATTCACCCCTCCACTTT. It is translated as CASSSRTGDSPLHF.

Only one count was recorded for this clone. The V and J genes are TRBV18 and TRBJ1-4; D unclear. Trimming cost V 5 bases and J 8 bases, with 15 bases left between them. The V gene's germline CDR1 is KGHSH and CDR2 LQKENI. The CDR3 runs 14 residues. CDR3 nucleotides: TGTGCCAGCTCATCCGGGTCCCGCGGGGAAAAACTGTTTTTT. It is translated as CASSSGSRGEKLFF.

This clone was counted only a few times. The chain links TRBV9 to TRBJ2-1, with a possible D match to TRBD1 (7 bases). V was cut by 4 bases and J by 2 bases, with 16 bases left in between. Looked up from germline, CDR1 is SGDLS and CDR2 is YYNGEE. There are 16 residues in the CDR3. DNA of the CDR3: TGTGCCAGCAGCCTAGGAGGGACAGCGACCTACAATGAGCAGTTCTTC. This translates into CASSLGGTATYNEQFF.

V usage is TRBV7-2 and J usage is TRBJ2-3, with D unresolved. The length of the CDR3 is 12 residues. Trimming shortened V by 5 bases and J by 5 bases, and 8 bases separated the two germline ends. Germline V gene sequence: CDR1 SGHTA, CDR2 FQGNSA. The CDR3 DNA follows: TGTGCCAGCAGCCACACAGTAGATACGCAGTATTTT. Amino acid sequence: CASSHTVDTQYF.

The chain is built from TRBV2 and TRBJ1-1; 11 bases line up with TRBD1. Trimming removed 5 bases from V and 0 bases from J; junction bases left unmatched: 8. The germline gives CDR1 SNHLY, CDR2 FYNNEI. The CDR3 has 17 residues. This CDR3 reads CASSLGRTGGLNTEAFF. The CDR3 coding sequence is TGTGCCAGCAGTTTGGGGCGGACAGGGGGCTTGAACACTGAAGCTTTCTTT.

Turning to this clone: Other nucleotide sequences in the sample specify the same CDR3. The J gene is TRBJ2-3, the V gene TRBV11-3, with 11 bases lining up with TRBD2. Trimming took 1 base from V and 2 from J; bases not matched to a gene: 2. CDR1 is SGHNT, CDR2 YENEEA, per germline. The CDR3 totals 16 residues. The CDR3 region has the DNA TGTGCCAGCAGCTTAGGGACTAGCGGGTCCACAGATACGCAGTATTTT. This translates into CASSLGTSGSTDTQYF.

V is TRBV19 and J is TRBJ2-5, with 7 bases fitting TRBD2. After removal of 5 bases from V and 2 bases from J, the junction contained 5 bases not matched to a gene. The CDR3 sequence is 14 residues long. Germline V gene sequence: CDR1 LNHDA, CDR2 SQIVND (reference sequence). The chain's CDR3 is CASSPRGGQETQYF. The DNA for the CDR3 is TGTGCCAGTAGTCCCCGCGGGGGACAAGAGACCCAGTACTTC.

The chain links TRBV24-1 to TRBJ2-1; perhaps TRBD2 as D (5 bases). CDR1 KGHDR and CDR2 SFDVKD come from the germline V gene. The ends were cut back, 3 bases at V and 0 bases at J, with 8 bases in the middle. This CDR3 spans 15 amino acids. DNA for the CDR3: TGTGCCACCAGTGATGAGGGTAGCTCCTACAATGAGCAGTTCTTC. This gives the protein CATSDEGSSYNEQFF.

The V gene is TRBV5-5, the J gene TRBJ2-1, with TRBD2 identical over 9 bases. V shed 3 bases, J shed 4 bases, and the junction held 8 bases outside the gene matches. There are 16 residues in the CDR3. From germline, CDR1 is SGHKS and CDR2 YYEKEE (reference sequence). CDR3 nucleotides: TGTGCCAGCAGCTCAGGGCGGGAGGGCCCTTACAATGAGCAGTTCTTC. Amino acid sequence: CASSSGREGPYNEQFF.

The DNA for the CDR3 is TGTGCCAGCAGCCAGGACCCTCAGGGAATGGTATCGGATGGCTACACCTTC. This gives the protein CASSQDPQGMVSDGYTF. This chain links TRBV3-1 (or the pseudogene TRBV3-2) with TRBJ1-2; D might be TRBD1 (5 bases). V lost 3 bases, J lost 6 bases, and 23 bases lay in between. The CDR3 has 17 amino acids. CDR1 LGHDT and CDR2 YNNKEL come from the germline V gene (reference sequence).

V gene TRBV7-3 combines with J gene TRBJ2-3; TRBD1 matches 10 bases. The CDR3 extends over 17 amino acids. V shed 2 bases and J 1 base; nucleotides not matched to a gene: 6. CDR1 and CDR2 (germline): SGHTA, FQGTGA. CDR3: CASSLLPGTGGTDTQYF. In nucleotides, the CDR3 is TGTGCCAGCAGCTTATTGCCGGGGACAGGGGGCACAGATACGCAGTATTTT.

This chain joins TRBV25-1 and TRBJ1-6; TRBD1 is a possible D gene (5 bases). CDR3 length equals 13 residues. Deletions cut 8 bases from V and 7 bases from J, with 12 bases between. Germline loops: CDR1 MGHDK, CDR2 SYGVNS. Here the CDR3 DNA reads TGTGCCAGCGGACAAAGCTACAATTCACCCCTCCACTTT. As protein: CASGQSYNSPLHF.

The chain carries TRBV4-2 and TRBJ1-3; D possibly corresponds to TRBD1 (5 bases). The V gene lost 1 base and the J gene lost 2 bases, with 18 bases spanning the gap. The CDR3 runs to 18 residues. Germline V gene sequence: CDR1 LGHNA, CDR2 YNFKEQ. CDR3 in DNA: TGTGCCAGCAGCCAAGTCAGCCAGGGCTTTGTAGCTGGAAACACCATATATTTT. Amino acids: CASSQVSQGFVAGNTIYF.

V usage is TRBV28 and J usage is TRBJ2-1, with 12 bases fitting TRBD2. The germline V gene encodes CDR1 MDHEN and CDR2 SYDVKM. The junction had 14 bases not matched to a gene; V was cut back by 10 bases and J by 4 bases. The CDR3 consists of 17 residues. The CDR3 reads CANRLAGVAHSYNEQFF. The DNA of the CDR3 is TGTGCCAACAGACTAGCGGGAGTAGCCCACTCTTACAATGAGCAGTTCTTC.

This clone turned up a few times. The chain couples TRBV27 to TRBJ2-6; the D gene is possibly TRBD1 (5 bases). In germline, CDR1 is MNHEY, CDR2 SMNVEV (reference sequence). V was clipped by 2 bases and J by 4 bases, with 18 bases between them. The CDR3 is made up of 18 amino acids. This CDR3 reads CASSLRGGRLGGANVLTF. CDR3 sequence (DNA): TGTGCCAGCAGTTTAAGGGGTGGACGGCTTGGAGGGGCCAACGTCCTGACTTTC.

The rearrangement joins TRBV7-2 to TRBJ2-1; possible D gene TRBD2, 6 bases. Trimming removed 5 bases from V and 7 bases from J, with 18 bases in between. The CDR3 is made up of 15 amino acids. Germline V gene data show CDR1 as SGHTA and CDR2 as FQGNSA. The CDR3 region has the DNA TGTGCCAGCAGCCTAACGACGGGAGTCGTGAATGAGCAGTTCTTC. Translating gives CASSLTTGVVNEQFF.

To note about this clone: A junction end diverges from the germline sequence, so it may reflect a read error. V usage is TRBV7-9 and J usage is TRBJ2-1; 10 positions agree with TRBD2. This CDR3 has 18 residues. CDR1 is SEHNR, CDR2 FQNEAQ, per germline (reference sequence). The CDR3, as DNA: TGTGCCAGCAGCCTAGCGGGAGCCCGGGCGACTTCCTACAATGAGCAGTTCTTC. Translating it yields CASSLAGARATSYNEQFF.

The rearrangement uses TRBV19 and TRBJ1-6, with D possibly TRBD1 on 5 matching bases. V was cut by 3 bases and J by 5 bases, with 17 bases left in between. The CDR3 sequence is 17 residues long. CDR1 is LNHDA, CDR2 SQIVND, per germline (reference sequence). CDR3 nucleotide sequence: TGTGCCAGTAGTATTAGACTCCAGGGATTGGATAATTCACCCCTCCACTTT. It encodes CASSIRLQGLDNSPLHF.

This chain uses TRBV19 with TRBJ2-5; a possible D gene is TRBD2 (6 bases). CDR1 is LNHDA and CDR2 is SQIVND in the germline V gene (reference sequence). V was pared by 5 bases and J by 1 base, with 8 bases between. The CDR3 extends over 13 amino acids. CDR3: CASSGGSQETQYF. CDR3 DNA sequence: TGTGCCAGTAGTGGGGGGTCCCAAGAGACCCAGTACTTC. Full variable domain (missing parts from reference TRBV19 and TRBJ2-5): DGGITQSPKYLFRKEGQNVTLSCEQNLNHDAMYWYRQDPGQGLRLIYYSQIVNDFQKGDIAEGYSVSREKKESFPLTVTSAQKNPTAFYLCASSGGSQETQYFGPGTRLLVL.

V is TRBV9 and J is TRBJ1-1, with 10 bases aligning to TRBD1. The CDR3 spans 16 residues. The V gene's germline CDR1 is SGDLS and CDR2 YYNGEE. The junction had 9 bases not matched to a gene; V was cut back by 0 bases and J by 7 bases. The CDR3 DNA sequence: TGTGCCAGCAGCGTAGGACAGGGGGCGGTCTTTAATGAAGCTTTCTTT. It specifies CASSVGQGAVFNEAFF.

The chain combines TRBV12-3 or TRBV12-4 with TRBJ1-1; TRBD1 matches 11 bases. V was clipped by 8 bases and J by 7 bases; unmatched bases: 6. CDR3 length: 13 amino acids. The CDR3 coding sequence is TGTGCCAGCGGACAGGGGGCGTGGGGTGAAGCTTTCTTT. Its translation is CASGQGAWGEAFF.

The CDR3 coding sequence is TGTGCCAGTAGAAGAAAGGGACAGGGAGTTGCCACTGAAGCTTTCTTT. Translating it yields CASRRKGQGVATEAFF. This rearrangement joins TRBV19 to TRBJ1-1; 9 positions match TRBD1. Germline trimming cut 6 bases from V and 4 bases from J; bases unmatched to any gene: 12. Germline lookup yields CDR1 LNHDA and CDR2 SQIVND (reference sequence). CDR3 size: 16 residues.

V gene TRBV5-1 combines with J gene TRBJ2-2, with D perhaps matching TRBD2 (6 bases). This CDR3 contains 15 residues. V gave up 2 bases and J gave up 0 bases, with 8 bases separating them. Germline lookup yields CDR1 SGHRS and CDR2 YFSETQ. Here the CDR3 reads CASSLAGTNTGELFF. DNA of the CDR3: TGCGCCAGCAGCTTAGCGGGTACGAACACCGGGGAGCTGTTTTTT.

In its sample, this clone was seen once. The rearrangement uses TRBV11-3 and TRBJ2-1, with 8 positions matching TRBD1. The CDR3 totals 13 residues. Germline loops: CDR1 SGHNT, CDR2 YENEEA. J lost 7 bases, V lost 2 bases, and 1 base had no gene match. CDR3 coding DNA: TGTGCCAGCAGCTTAAACAGGGGGAATGAGCAGTTCTTC. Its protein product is CASSLNRGNEQFF.